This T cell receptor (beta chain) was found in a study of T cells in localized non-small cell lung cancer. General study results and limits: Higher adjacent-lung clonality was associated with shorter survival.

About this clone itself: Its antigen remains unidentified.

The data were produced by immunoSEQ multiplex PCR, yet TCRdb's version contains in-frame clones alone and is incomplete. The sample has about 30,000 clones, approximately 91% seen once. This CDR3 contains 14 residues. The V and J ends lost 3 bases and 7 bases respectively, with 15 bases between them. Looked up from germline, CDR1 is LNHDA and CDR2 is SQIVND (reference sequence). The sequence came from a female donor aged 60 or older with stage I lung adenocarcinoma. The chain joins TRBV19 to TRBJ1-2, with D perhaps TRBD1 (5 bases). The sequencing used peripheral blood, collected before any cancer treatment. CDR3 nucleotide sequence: TGTGCCAGTAGTATCCCCCAAGGGGTCCTTGGCTACACCTTC. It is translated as CASSIPQGVLGYTF.